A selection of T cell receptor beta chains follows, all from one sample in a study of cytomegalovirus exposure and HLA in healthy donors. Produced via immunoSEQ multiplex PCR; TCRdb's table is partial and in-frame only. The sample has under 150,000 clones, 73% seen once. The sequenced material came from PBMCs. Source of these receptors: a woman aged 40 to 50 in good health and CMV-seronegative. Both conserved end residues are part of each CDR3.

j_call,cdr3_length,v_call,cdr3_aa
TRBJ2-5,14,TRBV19,CASSMYGTEETQYF
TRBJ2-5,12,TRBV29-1,CSVLGVEETQYF
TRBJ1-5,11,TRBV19,CASSSLGPQHF
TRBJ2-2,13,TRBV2,CASIDTRAGELFF
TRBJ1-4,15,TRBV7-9,CASSLGSRGMEKLFF
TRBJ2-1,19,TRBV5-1,CASSLVPARYRGRYNEQFF
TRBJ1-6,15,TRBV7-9,CASSHGQGVGSPLHF
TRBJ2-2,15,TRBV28,CASIPGQGVTGELFF
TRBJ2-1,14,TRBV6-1,CASSESGTFNEQFF
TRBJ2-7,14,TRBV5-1,CASSPDRITYEQYF
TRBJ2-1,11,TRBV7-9,CASSLQGEQFF
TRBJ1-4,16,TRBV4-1,CASSRIIPGFKEKLFF
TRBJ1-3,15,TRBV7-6,CASSSLDSSGNTIYF
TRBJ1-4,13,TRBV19,CASTNRDREKLFF
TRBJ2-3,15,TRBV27,CASSLGGIWTDTQYF
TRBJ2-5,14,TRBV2,CASSESGGVETQYF
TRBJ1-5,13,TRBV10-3,CAIRRGGNQPQHF
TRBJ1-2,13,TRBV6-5,CASRSTGFYGYTF
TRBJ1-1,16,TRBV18,CASSPGGMGSNTEAFF
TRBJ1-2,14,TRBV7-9,CASSPMRGVIGYTF
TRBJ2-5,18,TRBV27,CASRGGLAGGRSQETQYF
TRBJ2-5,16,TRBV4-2,CASSQAGAGGGETQYF
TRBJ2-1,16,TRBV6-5,CASSYPTSGGAREQFF